Listed below are T cell receptor beta chains from one sample, sequenced in a study of CD8 T cells in Susac syndrome. One entry per CDR3 protein results from TCRdb running MiXCR on the immunoSEQ multiplex PCR reads. The sample holds about 120,000 distinct CDR3 sequences, approximately 90% seen once. The sequenced sample consisted of CD8+ T cells from PBMCs. The receptors were sampled from a human donor in good health. The CDR3 runs from the conserved cysteine through the conserved F or W. Fields, in order: D gene, J gene, clone size, V gene, CDR3 DNA, CDR3 protein. D genes are given only for firm matches. Clone size appears in some rows only: once, few, many, or a class for an expanded clone.

d_gene: NA
j_gene: TRBJ2-7
abundance: once
v_gene: TRBV2
CDR3nt: TGTGCCACTGGGCCTTTCCCCGACTCCTACGAGCAGTACTTC
CDR3aa: CATGPFPDSYEQYF

d_gene: NA
j_gene: TRBJ2-1
abundance: NA
v_gene: TRBV27
CDR3nt: TGTGCCAGCAGTTTAGGACAGTTTGACAGCTCCTACAATGAGCAGTTCTTC
CDR3aa: CASSLGQFDSSYNEQFF

d_gene: NA
j_gene: TRBJ2-7
abundance: NA
v_gene: TRBV14
CDR3nt: TGTGCCAGCAGCCAAATTGGGGGCCAGTCCTCCTACGAGCAGTACTTC
CDR3aa: CASSQIGGQSSYEQYF

d_gene: NA
j_gene: TRBJ1-4
abundance: NA
v_gene: TRBV7-9
CDR3nt: TGTGCCAGCCATCGCGGGGCCTCAACTAATGAAAAACTGTTTTTT
CDR3aa: CASHRGASTNEKLFF

d_gene: NA
j_gene: TRBJ1-2
abundance: NA
v_gene: TRBV3-1
CDR3nt: TGTGCCAGCAGTCACGAGTCCCAGGGAGTTTATACGAGAGGCTACACCTTC
CDR3aa: CASSHESQGVYTRGYTF

d_gene: TRBD1
j_gene: TRBJ2-1
abundance: NA
v_gene: TRBV27
CDR3nt: TGTGCCAGCAGTCCTGGCTTCGACAGGGTCAGAGGGAGCCCCTACAATGAGCAGTTCTTC
CDR3aa: CASSPGFDRVRGSPYNEQFF

d_gene: TRBD2
j_gene: TRBJ2-5
abundance: NA
v_gene: TRBV3-1
CDR3nt: TGTGCCAGCAGCCCTCCGGGCGGGAGCATGAAGACCCAGTACTTC
CDR3aa: CASSPPGGSMKTQYF

d_gene: TRBD1
j_gene: TRBJ2-3
abundance: NA
v_gene: TRBV29-1
CDR3nt: TGCAGCGTTGGAACAGGGGGCCAGAGTACAGATACGCAGTATTTT
CDR3aa: CSVGTGGQSTDTQYF

d_gene: TRBD1
j_gene: TRBJ1-1
abundance: NA
v_gene: TRBV7-8
CDR3nt: TGTGCCAGCAGCCCAGGGGGCACGCCCGCTGCTTTCTTT
CDR3aa: CASSPGGTPAAFF

d_gene: NA
j_gene: TRBJ2-7
abundance: NA
v_gene: TRBV6-2/TRBV6-3
CDR3nt: TGTGCCAGCGCTCGGGACTTATCCTACGAGCAGTACTTC
CDR3aa: CASARDLSYEQYF

d_gene: NA
j_gene: TRBJ1-1
abundance: NA
v_gene: TRBV18
CDR3nt: TGTGCCAGCTCGGGGAACAAGGGGCTTGAAGCTTTCTTT
CDR3aa: CASSGNKGLEAFF

d_gene: NA
j_gene: TRBJ1-2
abundance: NA
v_gene: TRBV7-3
CDR3nt: TGTGCCAGCAGCGTAACCGGGACCCTGGGCGTCTATGGCTACACCTTC
CDR3aa: CASSVTGTLGVYGYTF

d_gene: NA
j_gene: TRBJ2-1
abundance: NA
v_gene: TRBV6-2/TRBV6-3
CDR3nt: TGTGCCAGCAGCCTCGTGATCTTTTGGGAATCCTACAATGAGCAGTTCTTC
CDR3aa: CASSLVIFWESYNEQFF

d_gene: NA
j_gene: TRBJ1-1
abundance: NA
v_gene: TRBV6-2/TRBV6-3
CDR3nt: TGTGCCAGCAGTTACTCTATGATTATGAACACTGAAGCTTTCTTT
CDR3aa: CASSYSMIMNTEAFF

d_gene: TRBD1
j_gene: TRBJ1-1
abundance: NA
v_gene: TRBV5-4
CDR3nt: TGTGCCAGCAGCCCGGGACAGACACGCGCTGAAGCTTTCTTT
CDR3aa: CASSPGQTRAEAFF

d_gene: NA
j_gene: TRBJ2-3
abundance: NA
v_gene: TRBV2
CDR3nt: TGTGCCAGCAGTGGCCAGGTCGCAGATACGCAGTATTTT
CDR3aa: CASSGQVADTQYF

d_gene: TRBD2
j_gene: TRBJ2-4
abundance: NA
v_gene: TRBV10-3
CDR3nt: TGTGCCATCAGTGATTCGGGGGGTCTAGCCAAAAACATTCAGTACTTC
CDR3aa: CAISDSGGLAKNIQYF

d_gene: NA
j_gene: TRBJ2-1
abundance: NA
v_gene: TRBV6-2/TRBV6-3
CDR3nt: TGTGCCAGCAGTCCACCGGGCGCTTACAATGAGCAGTTCTTC
CDR3aa: CASSPPGAYNEQFF

d_gene: TRBD1
j_gene: TRBJ1-1
abundance: NA
v_gene: TRBV29-1
CDR3nt: TGCAGCGTTGTCGTACAGGGGATTATCACTGAAGCTTTCTTT
CDR3aa: CSVVVQGIITEAFF

d_gene: TRBD2
j_gene: TRBJ2-5
abundance: NA
v_gene: TRBV5-1
CDR3nt: TGCGCCAGCAGTGCCGGGACTAGCGGGGGGCAAGAGACCCAGTACTTC
CDR3aa: CASSAGTSGGQETQYF

d_gene: NA
j_gene: TRBJ2-2
abundance: NA
v_gene: TRBV6-2/TRBV6-3
CDR3nt: TGTGCCAGCAGTTACTCGGTCTACCTAACAGGGGAGCTGTTTTTT
CDR3aa: CASSYSVYLTGELFF

d_gene: TRBD2
j_gene: TRBJ2-7
abundance: NA
v_gene: TRBV20-1
CDR3nt: TGCAGTGCTAGAAGAGTCTCCGGGACTAGATTTGCCGAGCAGTACTTC
CDR3aa: CSARRVSGTRFAEQYF

d_gene: NA
j_gene: TRBJ2-4
abundance: NA
v_gene: TRBV7-2
CDR3nt: TGTGCCAGCAGCTCCGGCCTACGCGGGAAAAACATTCAGTACTTC
CDR3aa: CASSSGLRGKNIQYF

d_gene: NA
j_gene: TRBJ2-7
abundance: NA
v_gene: TRBV29-1
CDR3nt: TGCAGCGGGCTGACAAGGAACGAGCAGTACTTC
CDR3aa: CSGLTRNEQYF

d_gene: TRBD2
j_gene: TRBJ2-7
abundance: once
v_gene: TRBV5-1
CDR3nt: TGCGCCAGCAGCTCCGAGACTAGCGGTTACGAGCAGTACTTC
CDR3aa: CASSSETSGYEQYF

d_gene: NA
j_gene: TRBJ2-5
abundance: NA
v_gene: TRBV12-3/TRBV12-4
CDR3nt: TGTGCCAGCAGCTCTGGTGTGTTAAGAGAGACCCAGTACTTC
CDR3aa: CASSSGVLRETQYF

d_gene: NA
j_gene: TRBJ1-1
abundance: NA
v_gene: TRBV19
CDR3nt: TGTGCCAGTAGCAGACAGACCCACGAAGAAGCTTTCTTT
CDR3aa: CASSRQTHEEAFF

d_gene: NA
j_gene: TRBJ1-2
abundance: NA
v_gene: TRBV20-1
CDR3nt: TGCAGTGCTAGTGGAGGCAGGGGATATGGCTACACCTTC
CDR3aa: CSASGGRGYGYTF

d_gene: NA
j_gene: TRBJ2-5
abundance: NA
v_gene: TRBV20-1
CDR3nt: TGCAGTGCTAGATTCGGAGAGACCCAGTACTTC
CDR3aa: CSARFGETQYF

d_gene: NA
j_gene: TRBJ1-1
abundance: NA
v_gene: TRBV19
CDR3nt: TGTGCCAGTAGTATACAACCAGGAGTTAAGGCTGAAGCTTTCTTT
CDR3aa: CASSIQPGVKAEAFF

d_gene: TRBD1
j_gene: TRBJ2-5
abundance: once
v_gene: TRBV7-3
CDR3nt: TGTGCCAGCAGCGTGGACAGGGAAGAGACCCAGTACTTC
CDR3aa: CASSVDREETQYF

d_gene: TRBD2
j_gene: TRBJ2-3
abundance: NA
v_gene: TRBV12-3/TRBV12-4
CDR3nt: TGTGCCAGCAGCAAAACAGGGCGACTAGCGGGCAACACAGATACGCAGTATTTT
CDR3aa: CASSKTGRLAGNTDTQYF

d_gene: NA
j_gene: TRBJ1-5
abundance: NA
v_gene: TRBV24-1
CDR3nt: TGTGCCATGAGATACCGAGCCTTTATTTCGTACCAGCCCCAGCATTTT
CDR3aa: CAMRYRAFISYQPQHF

d_gene: NA
j_gene: TRBJ2-7
abundance: NA
v_gene: TRBV7-3
CDR3nt: TGTGCCAGCAGCTTAACGGATGCAGGGGCCGAGCAGTACTTC
CDR3aa: CASSLTDAGAEQYF

d_gene: NA
j_gene: TRBJ1-1
abundance: NA
v_gene: TRBV7-2
CDR3nt: TGTGCCAGCAGCGTTCAGGGCAACGTAGCTTTCTTT
CDR3aa: CASSVQGNVAFF

d_gene: TRBD1
j_gene: TRBJ1-1
abundance: NA
v_gene: TRBV7-9
CDR3nt: TGTGCCAGCAGCTTGTCCACGGGACAGGGCGGGGTAGCTTTCTTT
CDR3aa: CASSLSTGQGGVAFF

d_gene: NA
j_gene: TRBJ1-4
abundance: NA
v_gene: TRBV11-2
CDR3nt: TGTGCCAGCAGCTTAGGAGTGGCCACCAAGAGTGAAAAACTGTTTTTT
CDR3aa: CASSLGVATKSEKLFF

d_gene: NA
j_gene: TRBJ1-2
abundance: NA
v_gene: TRBV2
CDR3nt: TGTGCCAGCAGTGATCGCCGGGGTAGTAGTGGCTACACCTTC
CDR3aa: CASSDRRGSSGYTF

d_gene: NA
j_gene: TRBJ2-2
abundance: NA
v_gene: TRBV7-7
CDR3nt: TGTGCCAGCAGCTCCCGCGGCGGGAAGACCGGGGAGCTGTTTTTT
CDR3aa: CASSSRGGKTGELFF

d_gene: TRBD2
j_gene: TRBJ2-1
abundance: NA
v_gene: TRBV4-3
CDR3nt: TGCGCCAGCAGCCAAGAGGGGGCGGGGGGTTTCAATGAGCAGTTCTTC
CDR3aa: CASSQEGAGGFNEQFF

d_gene: TRBD1
j_gene: TRBJ2-7
abundance: NA
v_gene: TRBV7-8
CDR3nt: TGTGCCAGCAGCTTGGGGCCGGGACAGGGCTCCTACGAGCAGTACTTC
CDR3aa: CASSLGPGQGSYEQYF

d_gene: NA
j_gene: TRBJ2-7
abundance: once
v_gene: TRBV6-1
CDR3nt: TGTGCCAGCAGTGGAGGATTCAGGCGGGTCGCCTACGAGCAGTACTTC
CDR3aa: CASSGGFRRVAYEQYF

d_gene: NA
j_gene: TRBJ1-1
abundance: NA
v_gene: TRBV23-1
CDR3nt: TGCGCCAGCAGTCAATGCAATACAGGCTACACTGAAGTTTTCTTT
CDR3aa: CASSQCNTGYTEVFF

d_gene: NA
j_gene: TRBJ1-5
abundance: NA
v_gene: TRBV10-3
CDR3nt: TGTGCCATCAGTGAGGAGGGTAGCAATCAGCCCCAGCATTTT
CDR3aa: CAISEEGSNQPQHF

d_gene: TRBD1
j_gene: TRBJ2-1
abundance: NA
v_gene: TRBV7-9
CDR3nt: TGTGCCAGCAGCGGGGGCCGGGACAGGGAAACTGAGCAGTTCTTC
CDR3aa: CASSGGRDRETEQFF